Following are 15 T cell receptor beta chains from one sample sequenced in a study of T cells after posttransplantation cyclophosphamide. TCRdb's table, derived via immunoSEQ multiplex PCR, lists solely in-frame clones and lacks some. The table has approximately 2,800 clones, under 90% seen once; the top ten hold about an eighth. The source material was CD8+ T cells sorted from PBMCs. The source is a woman between 50 and 59 years old in good health and a related stem cell transplant donor.

This clone was counted only a few times. The chain uses TRBV6-4 and TRBJ1-2; TRBD1 is a possible D gene (5 bases). Germline CDR1 reads MRHNA; CDR2 reads SNTAGT. The CDR3 length is 15 residues. Trimming removed 6 bases from V and 5 bases from J, with 19 bases in between. The DNA for the CDR3 is TGTGCCAGCAGCCCGGGGGGATTTCGGGGGTATGGCTACACCTTC. This translates into CASSPGGFRGYGYTF.

The table lists this clone with a few counts. The V gene is TRBV2, the J gene TRBJ1-1; possibly TRBD1 for D (6 bases). Trimming removed 8 bases at V and 8 bases at J, with 18 bases between. Per the germline V gene, CDR1 is SNHLY and CDR2 is FYNNEI. The CDR3 spans 13 residues. In nucleotides, the CDR3 is TGTGCCAGCTGTCTGGACAGCAACAGGGAAGCTTTCTTT. Translating gives CASCLDSNREAFF.

This chain joins TRBV30 and TRBJ2-2; the match to TRBD1 covers 9 bases. CDR1 is GTSNPN and CDR2 is SVGIG in the germline V gene (reference sequence). The CDR3 has 13 residues. V lost 4 bases and J lost 10; bases outside the gene matches: 7. The CDR3 reads CAWTPGQGLELFF. The CDR3 DNA reads as TGTGCCTGGACCCCCGGACAGGGGCTGGAGCTGTTTTTT.

The V gene is TRBV19, the J gene TRBJ1-5, with TRBD1 as a possible D gene (5 bases). The CDR3 totals 12 residues. From germline, CDR1 is LNHDA and CDR2 SQIVND (reference sequence). The germline V and J ends were trimmed by 7 bases and 10 bases, with 14 bases remaining between them. The CDR3 DNA follows: TGTGCCAGTATGGACGGGGGGGTTCCCCAGCATTTT. Protein: CASMDGGVPQHF.

V gene TRBV18 combines with J gene TRBJ2-3, with 7 nucleotides matching TRBD1. This CDR3 contains 15 residues. J gave up 3 bases and V 6 bases, and 9 bases lay outside the gene matches. Germline V gene data show CDR1 as KGHSH and CDR2 as LQKENI. The DNA for the CDR3 is TGTGCCAGCTCGGTCGGGACAGCAAAGACAGATACGCAGTATTTT. Protein: CASSVGTAKTDTQYF.

This rearrangement joins TRBV19 to TRBJ2-1, with D maybe TRBD2 (5 bases). CDR3 length: 13 residues. Trimming removed 8 bases from V and 6 bases from J, with 14 bases in between. Germline V gene data show CDR1 as LNHDA and CDR2 as SQIVND (reference sequence). The CDR3 sequence is CASLDSRTNEQFF. For the CDR3, the DNA is TGTGCCAGTTTGGACTCACGGACCAATGAGCAGTTCTTC.

The chain employs TRBV2 and TRBJ2-3, with no clear D. Germline assignment: CDR1 SNHLY and CDR2 FYNNEI. The ends were cut back, 5 bases at V and 0 bases at J, with 18 bases in the middle. The CDR3 runs 17 residues. The CDR3 region is CASSRRSTLYSTDTQYF. The CDR3 DNA follows: TGTGCCAGCAGTAGGAGATCCACCCTGTATAGCACAGATACGCAGTATTTT. The full variable domain, completed using reference TRBV2 and TRBJ2-3, is EPEVTQTPSHQVTQMGQEVILRCVPISNHLYFYWYRQILGQKVEFLVSFYNNEISEKSEIFDDQFSVERPDGSNFTLKIRSTKLEDSAMYFCASSRRSTLYSTDTQYFGPGTRLTVL.

This rearrangement joins TRBV28 to TRBJ1-2; D gene ambiguous. The CDR3 extends over 9 amino acids. Per germline, CDR1 MDHEN and CDR2 SYDVKM. V was clipped by 6 bases and J by 13 bases, with 9 bases between them. In DNA form, the CDR3 reads TGTGCCAGCAGCCCCAGGCTCACCTTC. Encoded protein: CASSPRLTF.

The V gene is TRBV6-5, the J gene TRBJ1-1; the match to TRBD1 covers 11 bases. Per the germline V gene, CDR1 is MNHEY and CDR2 is SVGAGI. The V gene end was trimmed by 2 bases and the J gene end by 6 bases; junction bases not matched to a gene: 2. This CDR3 has 14 residues. Here the CDR3 DNA reads TGTGCCAGCAGTTACCCGGGACAGGGGGCTGAAGCTTTCTTT. Residues: CASSYPGQGAEAFF.

The V call is TRBV4-2, the J call TRBJ2-2, with TRBD2 matching over 8 bases. Germline-derived CDR1 and CDR2 are LGHNA and YNFKEQ. The CDR3 has 19 residues. J lost 0 bases, V lost 0 bases, and 9 bases had no gene match. The CDR3 region is CASSQDKVTSGSNTGELFF. The CDR3 DNA reads TGTGCCAGCAGCCAAGATAAAGTAACTAGCGGATCGAACACCGGGGAGCTGTTTTTT.

V and J are TRBV11-2 and TRBJ1-1; D unresolved. The CDR3 has 12 amino acids. The V gene's germline CDR1 is SGHAT and CDR2 FQNNGV. V gave up 10 bases and J gave up 7 bases, with 16 bases separating them. This CDR3 reads CATFGAGGEAFF. CDR3 sequence (DNA): TGTGCCACCTTCGGAGCGGGAGGTGAAGCTTTCTTT. The entire variable domain, with the rest obtained from reference TRBV11-2 and TRBJ1-1, is as follows: EAGVAQSPRYKIIEKRQSVAFWCNPISGHATLYWYQQILGQGPKLLIQFQNNGVVDDSQLPKDRFSAERLKGVDSTLKIQPAKLEDSAVYLCATFGAGGEAFFGQGTRLTVV.

This clone was seen more than once but under ten times. Other DNA sequences in this sample translate to the same CDR3. The chain couples TRBV5-5 to TRBJ1-1; no clear D. Trimming removed 0 bases from V and 3 bases from J, with 3 bases in between. Per germline, CDR1 SGHKS and CDR2 YYEKEE (reference sequence). The CDR3 extends over 12 amino acids. The CDR3 region has the DNA TGTGCCAGCAGCTTGGGAGACACTGAAGCTTTCTTT. It codes for CASSLGDTEAFF. The variable domain in full, completed from reference TRBV5-5 and TRBJ1-1, reads DAGVTQSPTHLIKTRGQQVTLRCSPISGHKSVSWYQQVLGQGPQFIFQYYEKEERGRGNFPDRFSARQFPNYSSELNVNALLLGDSALYLCASSLGDTEAFFGQGTRLTVV.

The gene calls are TRBV7-9 and TRBJ1-1; 8 nucleotides line up with TRBD1. CDR3 length equals 13 residues. Trimming cost V 8 bases and J 0 bases; bases outside gene matches: 2. Germline V gene sequence: CDR1 SEHNR, CDR2 FQNEAQ (reference sequence). The CDR3 coding sequence is TGTGCCAGCGGGGGACAGGTGAACACTGAAGCTTTCTTT. Amino acid sequence: CASGGQVNTEAFF.

The chain has TRBV9 and TRBJ2-5; the match to TRBD2 covers 7 bases. The germline CDR1 and CDR2 sequences are SGDLS and YYNGEE. The CDR3 contains 14 residues. J was trimmed by 3 bases and V by 3 bases; bases with no gene match: 5. The CDR3 bases are TGTGCCAGCAGCGAGGGCGGGAGTGAAGAGACCCAGTACTTC. It translates to CASSEGGSEETQYF.

The chain couples TRBV2 to TRBJ1-6; 9 nucleotides line up with TRBD1. V lost 3 bases to trimming and J lost 6 bases; unmatched junction nucleotides: 18. The CDR3 is made up of 20 amino acids. Germline CDR1 reads SNHLY; CDR2 reads FYNNEI. The CDR3 coding sequence is TGTGCCAGCAGTGAGAAACAGGGGGCCTCTCTGGCTCTTCTTAATTCACCCCTCCACTTT. It codes for CASSEKQGASLALLNSPLHF.